The clone carrying this TCR beta chain was observed a few times. Following RNA extraction, reverse transcription yielded cDNA that acted as the sequencing template. The assay was immunoSEQ multiplex PCR, and TCRdb's table has in-frame clones only and misses some. The sample has some 150,000 clones, 45% to 55% seen once. The study team obtained lesional scalp punch biopsies and peripheral blood from alopecia areata patients. This CDR3 comprises 16 residues. CDR1 is SGHDN and CDR2 is FVKESK in the germline V gene. The V end lost 4 bases, the J end lost 8 bases, and 21 bases lay between the germline ends. The data were obtained in a study of CD8+ T cells in alopecia areata. Overall study context: After 6 to 18 months of tofacitinib, follow-up continued 6 months off drug.

The sample consisted of CD8+ T cells sorted from blood, taken at week 0. The chain uses TRBV14 and TRBJ2-1; no firm D call. The receptor was derived from a human donor with alopecia areata. The CDR3 loop reads CASSPAWSGPGHEQFF. The CDR3 DNA sequence: TGTGCCAGCAGCCCTGCTTGGTCCGGGCCTGGGCATGAGCAGTTCTTC.